There are many counts of the clone carrying this T cell receptor (beta chain). Its antigen remains unknown. The data were obtained in a study of T cell repertoires in cytomegalovirus infection. The wider study: Public signatures in TCR beta pointed to CMV infection and matching HLA type. Study outcomes and limitations: Based on cumulative public TCR beta family frequency, carriers of CMV plus the relevant HLA were identified. Dominating the ex vivo response were HLA-C-restricted CMV-specific TCR beta clonotypes.

TCRdb processed the reads anew with MiXCR; each CDR3 protein has one entry. The sample shows around 130,000 distinct CDR3 sequences, 20% to 30% of them seen only once. V was pared by 2 bases and J by 5 bases, with 12 bases between. The CDR3 is 15 residues long. Germline CDR1 and CDR2: SGHTA and FQGNSA. This clonotype originated in a human donor in good health (CMV status not recorded). Some clones in this sample may be carry-over from other donors' samples. Sequencing was done on a sample of PBMCs, sequenced either directly or after in vitro stimulation (not recorded which). The chain carries TRBV7-2 and TRBJ2-2; perhaps D is TRBD1 or TRBD2 (5 bases each). The chain's CDR3 is CASSLKMGETGELFF. The CDR3 DNA reads as TGTGCCAGCAGCTTAAAGATGGGGGAGACCGGGGAGCTGTTTTTT.